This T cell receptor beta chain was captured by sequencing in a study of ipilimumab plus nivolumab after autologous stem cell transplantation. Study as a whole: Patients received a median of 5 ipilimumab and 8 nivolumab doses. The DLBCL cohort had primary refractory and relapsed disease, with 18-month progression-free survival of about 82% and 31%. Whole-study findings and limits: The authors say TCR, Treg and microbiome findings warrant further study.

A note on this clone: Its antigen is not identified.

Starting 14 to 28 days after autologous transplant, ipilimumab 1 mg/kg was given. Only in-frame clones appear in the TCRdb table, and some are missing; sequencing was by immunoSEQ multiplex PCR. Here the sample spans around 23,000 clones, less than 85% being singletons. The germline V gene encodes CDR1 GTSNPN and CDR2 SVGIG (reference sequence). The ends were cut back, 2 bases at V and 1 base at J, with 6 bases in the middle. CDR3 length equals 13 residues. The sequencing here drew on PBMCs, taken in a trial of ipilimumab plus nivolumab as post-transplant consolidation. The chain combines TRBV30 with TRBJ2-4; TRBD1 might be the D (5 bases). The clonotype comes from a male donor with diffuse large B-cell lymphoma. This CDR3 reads CAWSKGAKNIQYF. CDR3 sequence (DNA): TGTGCCTGGAGTAAGGGGGCCAAAAACATTCAGTACTTC.